One sample yielded the 27 T cell receptor beta chains listed below, sequenced in a study of T cell responses to AZD1222 COVID-19 vaccine (dated by TCRdb to 2020 to 2022). Library generation was performed with the immunoSEQ multiplex PCR assay. What TCRdb holds here is the immuneACCESS table cut down to in-frame rearrangements. Part of the clones is not present; checked against another copy, under half of the missing clones reflect an unresolved V gene, and the others are unexplained. A total of some 39,000 clones appear in this sample, 90% of them only once. The ten largest clones add up to over 35% of the sample. According to the study, the label for this sample's time point signals: about 28 days (+/-7) after the second vaccine dose. Sequences were derived from peripheral blood, sampled 28 days after the second AZD1222 dose. These receptors were obtained from an adult who received the AZD1222 COVID-19 vaccine.

The chain recombines TRBV4-2 with TRBJ1-2, with 10 bases that match TRBD1. Germline CDR1 reads LGHNA; CDR2 reads YNFKEQ. V lost 4 bases, J lost 0 bases, and 8 bases stayed unmatched. CDR3 length: 17 amino acids. This CDR3 reads CASSRSGTGAANYGYTF. CDR3 coding DNA: TGTGCCAGCAGCCGATCCGGGACAGGGGCGGCTAACTATGGCTACACCTTC.

The gene calls are TRBV29-1 and TRBJ1-2; a possible D gene is TRBD1 (5 bases). CDR3 length: 12 amino acids. In germline, CDR1 is SQVTM, CDR2 ANQGSEA. V was trimmed by 4 bases and J by 4 bases, leaving 10 bases between them. CDR3 in amino acids: CSVGGGTYGYTF. The DNA of the CDR3 is TGCAGCGTTGGTGGAGGGACCTATGGCTACACCTTC.

This chain joins TRBV27 and TRBJ1-2; the D is unclear. The germline CDR1 and CDR2 sequences are MNHEY and SMNVEV (reference sequence). The CDR3 sequence is 13 residues long. CDR3 sequence reads: CVITESVLYGYTF. CDR3 coding DNA: TGTGTGATTACTGAGTCAGTTTTATATGGCTACACCTTC.

V is TRBV9 and J is TRBJ1-1; 9 positions match TRBD1. Trimming took 4 bases from V and 6 from J; bases not matched to a gene: 10. CDR3 size: 15 residues. In germline, CDR1 is SGDLS, CDR2 YYNGEE. CDR3 nucleotide sequence: TGTGCCAGCAGCCCTTGGGACAGGGATTCGTCTGAAGCTTTCTTT. Encoded protein: CASSPWDRDSSEAFF.

The chain is built from TRBV10-3 and TRBJ1-5; 8 bases match TRBD1. The junction had 7 bases not matched to a gene; V was cut back by 10 bases and J by 5 bases. In germline, CDR1 is ENHRY, CDR2 SYGVKD. The CDR3 has 13 residues. CDR3 loop: CATGQGAHQPQHF. CDR3 in DNA: TGTGCCACCGGACAGGGAGCCCATCAGCCCCAGCATTTT.

The chain carries TRBV5-4 and TRBJ1-5; 9 bases line up with TRBD1. Germline-derived CDR1 and CDR2 are SGHNT and YYREEE (reference sequence). The CDR3 is 14 residues long. V lost 2 bases, J lost 7 bases, and 4 bases stayed unmatched. In DNA, the CDR3 is TGTGCCAGCAGCTTACAGGGGGCGGGACAGCCCCAGCATTTT. Its protein product is CASSLQGAGQPQHF.

V usage is TRBV5-1 and J usage is TRBJ2-7; 7 bases are shared with TRBD2. The CDR3 spans 20 residues. The V gene end was trimmed by 1 base and the J gene end by 0 bases; junction bases not matched to a gene: 19. Per germline, CDR1 SGHRS and CDR2 YFSETQ. This chain's CDR3 is CASSLSQLGGSRANSYEQYF. CDR3 coding DNA: TGCGCCAGCAGCTTGTCCCAACTGGGGGGGTCGCGGGCGAACTCCTACGAGCAGTACTTC.

The chain is built from TRBV2 and TRBJ2-7, with TRBD1 matching over 9 bases. Trimming cost V 6 bases and J 7 bases; bases outside gene matches: 4. This CDR3 has 12 residues. In germline, CDR1 is SNHLY, CDR2 FYNNEI. The CDR3 loop is CASRQGAVEQYF. CDR3 coding DNA: TGTGCCAGCAGACAGGGGGCGGTGGAGCAGTACTTC.

V usage is TRBV7-2 and J usage is TRBJ2-3; no definite D call. CDR3 size: 14 residues. From germline, CDR1 is SGHTA and CDR2 FQGNSA. Between the trimmed V and J ends, which lost 4 bases and 2 bases, there was a span of 10 bases. CDR3: CASSSDIHTDTQYF. In nucleotides, the CDR3 is TGTGCCAGCAGCTCAGACATACACACAGATACGCAGTATTTT.

The chain carries TRBV19 and TRBJ2-2, with D possibly matching TRBD1 (5 bases). V was clipped by 7 bases and J by 6 bases, with 9 bases between them. The CDR3 length is 12 residues. The germline CDR1 and CDR2 sequences are LNHDA and SQIVND (reference sequence). The CDR3 loop reads CASNRFSGELFF. CDR3 coding DNA: TGTGCCAGTAACAGGTTCTCCGGGGAGCTGTTTTTT.

The V gene is TRBV5-8, the J gene TRBJ1-1, with 7 nucleotides matching TRBD1. The CDR3 runs to 14 residues. Germline CDR1 SGHTS, CDR2 YDEGEE. V trimming: 2 bases; J trimming: 1 base; junction bases outside the gene matches: 2. For the CDR3, the DNA is TGTGCCAGCAGCTTAGGGACAGAGAACACTGAAGCTTTCTTT. It encodes CASSLGTENTEAFF.

The gene calls are TRBV11-3 and TRBJ2-1, with 9 bases fitting TRBD1. The germline gives CDR1 SGHNT, CDR2 YENEEA. The CDR3 has 15 residues. The V gene end was trimmed by 4 bases and the J gene end by 5 bases; junction bases not matched to a gene: 6. CDR3 DNA: TGTGCCAGCAGCTCCCCGGGACAGGGCAACAATGAGCAGTTCTTC. Its protein product is CASSSPGQGNNEQFF.

The J gene is TRBJ1-2, the V gene TRBV6-6; D call uncertain. The CDR3 runs 13 residues. Germline CDR1 is MNHNY and CDR2 is SVGAGI (reference sequence). V was clipped by 6 bases and J by 8 bases, with 16 bases between them. CDR3 nucleotide sequence: TGTGCCAGCAGCCTCCCCCGGGCTAGCGGCTACACCTTC. Translated, it gives CASSLPRASGYTF.

The chain uses TRBV5-5 and TRBJ1-2, with 8 bases aligning to TRBD1. The CDR3 runs to 16 residues. V trimming: 0 bases; J trimming: 6 bases; junction bases outside the gene matches: 10. CDR1 and CDR2 from the germline V gene are SGHKS and YYEKEE (reference sequence). CDR3 amino acids: CASSLEGQDILHGYTF. The CDR3 nucleotides read TGTGCCAGCAGCTTGGAGGGACAGGACATTCTCCATGGCTACACCTTC.

This chain uses TRBV12-3 or TRBV12-4 with TRBJ1-2, with 9 bases that match TRBD1. J gave up 7 bases and V 6 bases, and 3 bases lay outside the gene matches. The CDR3 spans 12 residues. CDR3 loop: CASSWTGAGYTF. The CDR3 region has the DNA TGTGCCAGCAGCTGGACAGGGGCTGGCTACACCTTC.

V usage is TRBV7-9 and J usage is TRBJ2-7; the match to TRBD1 covers 9 bases. Trimming took 5 bases from V and 2 from J; bases not matched to a gene: 4. This CDR3 region has 14 residues. Germline assignment: CDR1 SEHNR and CDR2 FQNEAQ (reference sequence). As DNA, the CDR3 is TGTGCCAGCAGCGATACAGGGGGCACCTACGAGCAGTACTTC. This sequence encodes CASSDTGGTYEQYF.

Here the CDR3 DNA reads TGTGCCAGTAGTCGACCGACGGGACAGGGCTCGAACGAGCAGTACTTC. This codes for CASSRPTGQGSNEQYF. The V gene is TRBV19, the J gene TRBJ2-7; TRBD1 matches 9 bases. Germline CDR1 is LNHDA and CDR2 is SQIVND (reference sequence). V lost 5 bases and J lost 5; bases outside the gene matches: 13. The CDR3 runs 16 residues. Full variable domain (outside the CDR3, taken from reference TRBV19 and TRBJ2-7): DGGITQSPKYLFRKEGQNVTLSCEQNLNHDAMYWYRQDPGQGLRLIYYSQIVNDFQKGDIAEGYSVSREKKESFPLTVTSAQKNPTAFYLCASSRPTGQGSNEQYFGPGTRLTVT.

The chain recombines TRBV10-3 with TRBJ2-3; possibly TRBD2 for D (5 bases). The germline gives CDR1 ENHRY, CDR2 SYGVKD. Trimming removed 8 bases from V and 1 base from J, with 7 bases in between. The CDR3 consists of 12 residues. The CDR3 DNA sequence: TGTGCCATCTCGAGGGGCACAGATACGCAGTATTTT. Amino acid sequence: CAISRGTDTQYF.

The chain combines TRBV3-1 (or the pseudogene TRBV3-2) with TRBJ1-1, with D tentatively TRBD1 (5 bases). CDR1 and CDR2 (germline): LGHDT, YNNKEL (reference sequence). The CDR3 length is 13 residues. Trimming took off 3 bases at V and 4 bases at J, with 9 bases between the two ends. The CDR3 here is CASSQGGGTEAFF. In DNA form, the CDR3 reads TGTGCCAGCAGCCAGGGTGGGGGCACTGAAGCTTTCTTT.

This chain links TRBV7-2 with TRBJ2-3, with 9 bases matching TRBD2. The CDR3 contains 17 residues. Germline CDR1 SGHTA, CDR2 FQGNSA. V was clipped by 5 bases and J by 6 bases; unmatched bases: 15. The CDR3 region has the DNA TGTGCCAGCAGCGGAGGTCAAGCGGGGGGTAAAGGGGATACGCAGTATTTT. It translates to CASSGGQAGGKGDTQYF.

The chain uses TRBV7-2 and TRBJ1-4; D gene unclear. The germline V gene encodes CDR1 SGHTA and CDR2 FQGNSA. Trimming cost V 0 bases and J 4 bases, with 9 bases left between them. There are 15 residues in the CDR3. CDR3: CASSLALGGNEKLFF. The CDR3 DNA follows: TGTGCCAGCAGCTTAGCGCTGGGCGGTAATGAAAAACTGTTTTTT.

The chain is built from TRBV3-1 (or the pseudogene TRBV3-2) and TRBJ1-5, with D perhaps matching TRBD1 (5 bases). Germline V gives CDR1 LGHDT, CDR2 YNNKEL (reference sequence). The CDR3 spans 14 residues. The V gene lost 0 bases and the J gene lost 6 bases, with 9 bases spanning the gap. CDR3 bases: TGTGCCAGCAGCCAAGAGTCAGGGCCTCAGCCCCAGCATTTT. Its translation is CASSQESGPQPQHF.

CDR3 protein: CATSNRDRGLLAEAFF. Written as DNA, the CDR3 is TGTGCCACCAGCAACCGGGACAGGGGGTTGTTGGCTGAAGCTTTCTTT. The genes are TRBV15 and TRBJ1-1; 11 bases are shared with TRBD1. The V gene end was trimmed by 4 bases and the J gene end by 6 bases; junction bases not matched to a gene: 10. CDR3 length: 16 residues. CDR1 and CDR2 from the germline V gene are LNHNV and YYDKDF (reference sequence).

This clone has a handful of counts. The chain combines TRBV5-1 with TRBJ1-5; 7 nucleotides align to TRBD1. Unmatched junction bases numbered 3, after V lost 3 bases and J lost 3 bases. CDR1 and CDR2 (germline): SGHRS, YFSETQ. The CDR3 runs 14 residues. CDR3 DNA sequence: TGCGCCAGCAGCTCAGGGGGAAACAATCAGCCCCAGCATTTT. This gives the protein CASSSGGNNQPQHF.

The chain combines TRBV6-5 with TRBJ1-5, with D perhaps matching TRBD1 (6 bases). The V gene's germline CDR1 is MNHEY and CDR2 SVGAGI. Trimming pared 6 bases from V and 2 bases from J, leaving 14 bases between. CDR3 length equals 15 residues. The CDR3 loop reads CASRSEGVGNQPQHF. CDR3 sequence (DNA): TGTGCCAGCAGGTCCGAGGGGGTAGGCAATCAGCCCCAGCATTTT.

The chain uses TRBV11-2 and TRBJ2-2; the match to TRBD1 covers 11 bases. The CDR3 contains 17 residues. V lost 2 bases, J lost 5 bases, and 7 bases stayed unmatched. CDR1 and CDR2 from the germline V gene are SGHAT and FQNNGV. CDR3 bases: TGTGCCAGCAGCTTAAGTGGGACAGGGGGGATTACCGGGGAGCTGTTTTTT. Amino acids: CASSLSGTGGITGELFF.

As DNA, the CDR3 is TGTGCCAGCAGCTCTACCGGGACCGTCACCGGGGAGCTGTTTTTT. It codes for CASSSTGTVTGELFF. The rearrangement links TRBV7-2 to TRBJ2-2; D may correspond to TRBD1 or TRBD2 (5 bases each). The germline V gene has CDR1 SGHTA and CDR2 FQGNSA. CDR3 size: 15 residues. V was pared by 4 bases and J by 4 bases, with 13 bases between.